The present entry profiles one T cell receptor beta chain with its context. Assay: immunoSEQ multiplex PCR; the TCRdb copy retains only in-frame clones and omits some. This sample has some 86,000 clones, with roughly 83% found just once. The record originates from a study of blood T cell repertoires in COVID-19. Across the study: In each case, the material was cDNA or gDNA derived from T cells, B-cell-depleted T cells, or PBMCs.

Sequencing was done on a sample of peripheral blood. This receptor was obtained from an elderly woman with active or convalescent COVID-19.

CDR3 amino acids: CASSYTRGGLNEQFF. The CDR3 DNA reads as TGTGCCAGCAGTTACACCCGGGGGGGCCTCAATGAGCAGTTCTTC. This rearrangement joins TRBV6-5 to TRBJ2-1, with 8 nucleotides matching TRBD2. The J segment lost 6 bases and the V segment lost 2 bases, leaving 6 bases of the junction unmatched. The CDR3 is 15 residues long. Germline CDR1 MNHEY, CDR2 SVGAGI.